The entry that follows covers one TCR beta chain sequence. The CDR3 is 14 residues long. V was cut by 7 bases and J by 5 bases, with 15 bases left in between. Germline assignment: CDR1 LNHDA and CDR2 SQIVND (reference sequence). This specimen comes from a study of beta chain features in type 1 diabetes. As every portion of the isolated RNA was reverse transcribed, the sequencing read expressed TCRB transcripts. Clones were read by immunoSEQ multiplex PCR, and TCRdb kept only the in-frame ones, dropping some. The table lists some 330,000 clones, about 10% of them singletons. This receptor was taken from a woman in her 30s in good health. Sequencing input: naive CD4+ T cells from blood. This sequence joins TRBV19 and TRBJ1-5; a weak D match, TRBD1 (6 bases). CDR3: CASTSYRVDQPQHF. For the CDR3, the DNA is TGTGCCAGTACCAGTTACAGGGTCGATCAGCCCCAGCATTTT.